This record concerns one T cell receptor beta chain sequence. Its target is not known. V gave up 6 bases and J gave up 6 bases, with 15 bases separating them. Per germline, CDR1 MRHNA and CDR2 SNTAGT. This CDR3 is 14 amino acids long. Using immunoSEQ multiplex PCR, the repertoire was profiled, and TCRdb retains in-frame clones only, with some absent. In the table there are some 40,000 clones, 75% of which are singletons. The data belong to a study of a mutant IDH1 vaccine in newly diagnosed glioma. Stated time point: week 47, end of study. What each vaccine dose contained was 300 ug of mutant IDH1 20-mer peptide, accompanied by topical imiquimod.

The sequence was collected from a middle-aged man with glioma. This specimen consisted of PBMCs, obtained from a glioma patient whose treatment included an IDH1 peptide vaccine. The rearrangement joins TRBV6-4 to TRBJ2-1, with D maybe TRBD2 (5 bases). The CDR3 loop is CASSRYEGGNEQFF. The CDR3 nucleotides read TGTGCCAGCAGCAGATATGAGGGTGGCAATGAGCAGTTCTTC.